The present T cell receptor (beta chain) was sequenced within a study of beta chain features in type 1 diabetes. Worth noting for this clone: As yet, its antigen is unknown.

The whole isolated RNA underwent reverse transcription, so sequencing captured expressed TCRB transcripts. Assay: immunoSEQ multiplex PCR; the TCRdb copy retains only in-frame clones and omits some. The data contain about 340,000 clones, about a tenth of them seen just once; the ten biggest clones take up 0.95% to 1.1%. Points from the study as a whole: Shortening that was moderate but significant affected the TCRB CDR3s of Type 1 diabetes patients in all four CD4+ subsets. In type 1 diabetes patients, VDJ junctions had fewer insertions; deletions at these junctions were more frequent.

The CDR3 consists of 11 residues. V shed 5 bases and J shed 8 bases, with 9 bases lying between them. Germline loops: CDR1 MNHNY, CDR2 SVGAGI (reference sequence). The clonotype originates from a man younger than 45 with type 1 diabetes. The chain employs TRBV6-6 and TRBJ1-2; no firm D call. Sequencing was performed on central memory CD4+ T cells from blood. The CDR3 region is CASSPEAGYTF. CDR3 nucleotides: TGTGCCAGCAGTCCCGAGGCCGGCTACACCTTC.